This is a list of T cell receptor beta chains from one sample in a study of T cells in localized non-small cell lung cancer. Profiled with immunoSEQ multiplex PCR; TCRdb holds only in-frame clones, not every one. The profile shows tens of thousands of clones, more than 80% of them singletons. Sample: peripheral blood, taken before any cancer treatment. Source of these receptors: a male donor aged 60 or older with stage III squamous cell lung carcinoma. Both conserved end residues are trimmed from each CDR3.

TRBV7-9	TRBJ1-4	12	ASSAGTGREKLF
TRBV12-1	TRBJ2-3	14	ASSFLGRPFTDTQY
TRBV5-5	TRBJ1-4	11	ASRQGADEKLF
TRBV4-3	TRBJ1-2	13	ASSQGQGEKYGYT
TRBV27	TRBJ2-3	13	ASSLSGRSTDTQY
TRBV7-2	TRBJ2-5	11	ASTRDSQETQY
TRBV6-5	TRBJ1-6	11	ASSYSRPSPLH
TRBV9	TRBJ2-1	13	ASSERAPGHTEQF
TRBV4-1	TRBJ1-5	14	ASSPGGTVRNQPQH
TRBV7-6	TRBJ1-1	9	ASSSEGEAF
TRBV23-1	TRBJ2-7	10	ASSRREGSNC
TRBV27	TRBJ2-3	13	ASSPEPVTGLTQY
TRBV19	TRBJ2-2	13	ASSTGASSTGELF
TRBV11-2	TRBJ2-2	14	ASSPNARTNTGELF
TRBV7-6	TRBJ2-6	14	ASSLEITSGANVLT
TRBV7-3	TRBJ2-1	11	ASSLTSYNEQF
TRBV6-5	TRBJ1-1	14	ASSYGTGGLNTEAF
TRBV15	TRBJ2-3	10	ATSREAQTQY
TRBV19	TRBJ2-5	13	ASSIAWTSQETQY
TRBV18	TRBJ2-3	13	ASSPSRVVTDTQY
TRBV11-3	TRBJ2-1	12	ASSRGVLGNEQF
TRBV9	TRBJ2-3	14	ASSAGTSGASDTQY
TRBV19	TRBJ1-2	14	ASSIAAGLQQGGYT
TRBV6-1	TRBJ1-1	12	ASSRVFGNTEAF
TRBV29-1	TRBJ1-1	11	SVSGSLNTEAF
TRBV5-4	TRBJ2-3	12	ASSLGYYADTQY
TRBV7-3	TRBJ2-3	10	ASSSNTDTQY
TRBV30	TRBJ2-7	13	AWRINGDRAREQY
TRBV21-1	TRBJ2-7	14	ASSGGLAFPSYEQY
TRBV28	TRBJ1-6	12	ASSPGTLDSPLH
TRBV6-1	TRBJ1-6	13	ASSARTDYNSPLH